One and the same sample provided the 17 T cell receptor beta chains below, sequenced in a study of blood T cell repertoires in COVID-19. Generated by immunoSEQ multiplex PCR, the TCRdb table keeps only in-frame clones and is missing some. The table lists fewer than 150,000 clones, around three quarters of them singletons. Sequences were obtained from peripheral blood. The receptors originated from a human donor in a cohort sampled during active COVID-19.

CDR3 nucleotide sequence: TGTGCCAGCAGTTACTCGGGCGAGAACACAGATACGCAGTATTTT. It codes for CASSYSGENTDTQYF. This chain connects TRBV6-6 to TRBJ2-3, with unresolved D. Germline V gene lookup returns CDR1 MNHNY and CDR2 SVGAGI (reference sequence). The ends were cut back, 0 bases at V and 2 bases at J, with 9 bases in the middle. The CDR3 is 15 residues long.

The chain combines TRBV6-6 with TRBJ1-5; tentative D call: TRBD1 (5 bases). Germline CDR1 is MNHNY and CDR2 is SVGAGI (reference sequence). The CDR3 totals 14 residues. V gave up 0 bases and J gave up 2 bases, with 5 bases separating them. CDR3 region: CASSYSQGNQPQHF. In DNA form, the CDR3 reads TGTGCCAGCAGTTACTCACAGGGCAATCAGCCCCAGCATTTT.

The chain recombines TRBV23-1 with TRBJ2-2; 8 nucleotides line up with TRBD1. TRBV23-1 is treated as an ORF (open reading frame) with a function not yet certain. Trimming took 8 bases from V and 6 from J; bases not matched to a gene: 2. This CDR3 comprises 12 residues. CDR3 in DNA: TGCGCCAGCGACAGGGGCGCCGGGGAGCTGTTTTTT. It translates to CASDRGAGELFF.

This chain joins TRBV19 and TRBJ1-2; weak D call: TRBD1 (5 bases). V was cut by 3 bases and J by 8 bases, with 10 bases left in between. Germline CDR1 LNHDA, CDR2 SQIVND (reference sequence). The CDR3 totals 12 residues. The CDR3 bases are TGTGCCAGTAGTATCTGGGGCGGCGGCTACACCTTC. Its protein is CASSIWGGGYTF.

This clone was detected only a few times. CDR3 loop: CASSLGPRDNSPLHF. In DNA, the CDR3 is TGTGCCAGCAGCTTGGGTCCCAGGGATAATTCACCCCTCCACTTT. The chain carries TRBV5-5 and TRBJ1-6, with D maybe TRBD1 (5 bases). The CDR3 runs to 15 residues. V dropped 0 bases and J dropped 5 bases, with 9 bases sitting between them. The germline V gene encodes CDR1 SGHKS and CDR2 YYEKEE (reference sequence).

CDR3 in amino acids: CASSLRGNQPQHF. The CDR3 DNA reads TGTGCCAGCAGCTTAAGAGGGAATCAGCCCCAGCATTTT. The V gene is TRBV7-2, the J gene TRBJ1-5; D is unclear. Between the trimmed V and J ends, which lost 2 bases and 4 bases, there was a span of 6 bases. The CDR3 sequence is 13 residues long. Germline CDR1 reads SGHTA; CDR2 reads FQGNSA.

This clone was recorded a few times. V is TRBV28 and J is TRBJ1-1, with D tentatively TRBD1 (6 bases). The CDR3 runs to 14 residues. V was clipped by 8 bases and J by 2 bases, with 15 bases between them. CDR1 is MDHEN, CDR2 SYDVKM, per germline. The CDR3 DNA sequence: TGTGCCAGCTTACAGGGATTTCACAACACTGAAGCTTTCTTT. Translating it yields CASLQGFHNTEAFF.

This clone was seen a single time. The V call is TRBV19, the J call TRBJ1-5; possibly TRBD1 for D (6 bases). CDR3 length: 16 amino acids. The ends were cut back, 5 bases at V and 2 bases at J, with 16 bases in the middle. Germline CDR1 and CDR2: LNHDA and SQIVND (reference sequence). As DNA, the CDR3 is TGTGCCAGTAGTCAACGGGGGGCAGGGGGCAATCAGCCCCAGCATTTT. Residues: CASSQRGAGGNQPQHF.

Only a few counts were recorded for this clone. This sequence joins TRBV7-9 and TRBJ1-5; the D is unclear. Germline-derived CDR1 and CDR2 are SEHNR and FQNEAQ (reference sequence). The CDR3 length is 12 residues. V lost 3 bases and J lost 3, with 3 bases in between. Here the CDR3 reads CASSFLNQPQHF. The CDR3 DNA is TGTGCCAGCAGCTTCCTCAATCAGCCCCAGCATTTT.

The CDR3: CASSEPQSTGTQYF. As DNA, the CDR3 is TGCGCCAGCAGTGAACCCCAGTCGACAGGGACCCAGTACTTC. V usage is TRBV10-2 and J usage is TRBJ2-5, with D possibly matching TRBD1 (6 bases). CDR1 and CDR2 (germline): WSHSY, SAAADI. The CDR3 length is 14 residues. Trimming left V 3 bases short and J 7 bases short, with 15 bases between.

This chain connects TRBV27 to TRBJ1-5; D ambiguous. V was clipped by 5 bases and J by 4 bases, with 6 bases between them. The CDR3 length is 12 residues. Germline CDR1 reads MNHEY; CDR2 reads SMNVEV (reference sequence). This CDR3 reads CASSPLNQPQHF. CDR3 nucleotide sequence: TGTGCCAGCAGTCCTTTAAATCAGCCCCAGCATTTT.

The J gene is TRBJ1-2, the V gene TRBV27; TRBD1 aligns across 10 bases. CDR1 is MNHEY and CDR2 is SMNVEV in the germline V gene (reference sequence). The CDR3 extends over 15 amino acids. V shed 6 bases and J 7 bases; nucleotides not matched to a gene: 11. Here the CDR3 reads CASSLMGTGVTGYTF. CDR3 sequence (DNA): TGTGCCAGCAGCCTTATGGGGACAGGGGTAACTGGCTACACCTTC.

This chain links TRBV14 with TRBJ1-6; 11 bases map to TRBD1. The junction had 5 bases not matched to a gene; V was cut back by 4 bases and J by 6 bases. There are 16 residues in the CDR3. The germline V gene has CDR1 SGHDN and CDR2 FVKESK. The chain's CDR3 is CASSLRTGGSNSPLHF. CDR3 coding DNA: TGTGCCAGCAGCCTTAGGACAGGGGGCTCTAATTCACCCCTCCACTTT.

The genes are TRBV19 and TRBJ2-6, with D possibly TRBD1 on 5 matching bases. The CDR3 runs to 16 residues. Germline-derived CDR1 and CDR2 are LNHDA and SQIVND (reference sequence). The V and J ends lost 4 bases and 1 base respectively, with 11 bases between them. In DNA, the CDR3 is TGTGCCAGTAGTAGGCAGGGATCTTCTGGGGCCAACGTCCTGACTTTC. This sequence encodes CASSRQGSSGANVLTF. Variable domain in full (rest from reference TRBV19 and TRBJ2-6): DGGITQSPKYLFRKEGQNVTLSCEQNLNHDAMYWYRQDPGQGLRLIYYSQIVNDFQKGDIAEGYSVSREKKESFPLTVTSAQKNPTAFYLCASSRQGSSGANVLTFGAGSRLTVL.

The rearrangement links TRBV5-1 to TRBJ2-5, with D possibly being TRBD1 (6 bases). Germline V gene data show CDR1 as SGHRS and CDR2 as YFSETQ. The germline V and J ends were trimmed by 2 bases and 3 bases, with 11 bases remaining between them. This CDR3 spans 14 amino acids. This CDR3 is CASSFTGYEETQYF. CDR3 nucleotides: TGCGCCAGCAGCTTCACAGGGTACGAAGAGACCCAGTACTTC.

The chain uses TRBV2 and TRBJ2-7, with a tentative D call TRBD1 (6 bases). Germline CDR1 SNHLY, CDR2 FYNNEI. The CDR3 is 16 residues long. V lost 8 bases, J lost 4 bases, and 24 bases lay in between. The CDR3 coding sequence is TGTGCCAGCTACGAAGTGAGGGCGGAAGGGGGTTACGAGCAGTACTTC. This codes for CASYEVRAEGGYEQYF. Using reference TRBV2 and TRBJ2-7 for the parts outside the CDR3, the full variable domain is EPEVTQTPSHQVTQMGQEVILRCVPISNHLYFYWYRQILGQKVEFLVSFYNNEISEKSEIFDDQFSVERPDGSNFTLKIRSTKLEDSAMYFCASYEVRAEGGYEQYFGPGTRLTVT.

This chain connects TRBV29-1 to TRBJ1-1, with 11 bases identical to TRBD1. Germline assignment: CDR1 SQVTM and CDR2 ANQGSEA. This CDR3 comprises 14 residues. V was pared by 6 bases and J by 4 bases, with 7 bases of the junction left unmatched. The DNA of the CDR3 is TGCAGCGTCGGAACCGGGACAGGGGGCACTGAAGCTTTCTTT. This codes for CSVGTGTGGTEAFF.